Listed below are T cell receptor beta chains from one sample, sequenced in a study of OX40 agonist ivuxolimab in advanced cancers. Some clones are missing from TCRdb's copy, which holds only in-frame ones; the method was immunoSEQ multiplex PCR. The sample records about 27,000 clones, around 80% being singletons. Here the sequenced sample was CD4+ or CD8+ T cells sorted from blood, taken in a trial of the OX40 agonist ivuxolimab. The receptors come from an adult with an advanced solid tumor such as melanoma, head and neck, liver or kidney cancer. Each CDR3 is given with its conserved first and last residue. D genes are given only for firm matches. A clone size is listed for some rows: how often the clone was seen (once, few, many), or a class if it is expanded.

V,J,D,size,DNA,CDR3
TRBV9,TRBJ1-5,TRBD1,-,TGTGCCAGCAGCGTAGGGGCAGGGGGACAGCCCCAGCATTTT,CASSVGAGGQPQHF
TRBV7-3,TRBJ2-1,TRBD2,-,TGTGCCAGCAGCTGGACTAGCGGGGTTACGAATGAGCAGTTCTTC,CASSWTSGVTNEQFF
TRBV6-5,TRBJ1-2,-,-,TGTGCCAGCAGTTACGGGACGGAAACTCTTAACTATGGCTACACCTTC,CASSYGTETLNYGYTF
TRBV19,TRBJ1-1,-,once,TGTGCCAGTAGTATAGTCGGCGGGAACACTGAAGCTTTCTTT,CASSIVGGNTEAFF
TRBV15,TRBJ2-2,-,-,TGTGCCACCAGCAGAGATCTTGGGAGTTCTAGGGACACCGGGGAGCTGTTTTTT,CATSRDLGSSRDTGELFF
TRBV28,TRBJ2-7,TRBD1,-,TGTGCCAGCAGTTTGACAGGGGATCACTACGAGCAGTACTTC,CASSLTGDHYEQYF
TRBV4-2,TRBJ1-5,TRBD1,-,TGTGCCAGCAGCACGGGACAGGCAAGCAATCAGCCCCAGCATTTT,CASSTGQASNQPQHF
TRBV27,TRBJ1-2,TRBD1,once,TGTGCCAGCACCCAACAGACCGGGACAGGGGGCATCTATGGCTACACCTTC,CASTQQTGTGGIYGYTF
TRBV4-1,TRBJ2-7,-,-,TGCGCCAGCAGCCAGTCCTACGAGCAGTACTTC,CASSQSYEQYF
TRBV2,TRBJ2-2,-,few,TGTGCCAGCAGGGGCATCCCGAACACCGGGGAGCTGTTTTTT,CASRGIPNTGELFF
TRBV6-6,TRBJ2-7,-,-,TGTGCCAGCAGTTACTCCGGTTGGACTTACGAGCAGTACTTC,CASSYSGWTYEQYF
TRBV4-2,TRBJ2-5,-,-,TGTGCCAGTCGAGCAGGTGAGGGGACCCAGTACTTC,CASRAGEGTQYF
TRBV5-6,TRBJ2-7,TRBD1,once,TGTGCCAGCAGCTATGGGCAGGGGGCTTGGGAGCAGTACTTC,CASSYGQGAWEQYF